A single sample gave rise to the 31 T cell receptor beta chains below, sequenced in a study of cytomegalovirus exposure and HLA in healthy donors. PCR used 60 Vbeta primers and 13 Jbeta primers. TCRdb keeps only in-frame clones here, not all; method: immunoSEQ multiplex PCR. The sample shows more than 95,000 clones, about 9.5% of them seen only once. Sequenced: PBMCs. These receptors all stem from a man aged 35 to 55 in good health and CMV-seropositive.

In this sample, this clone turned up a few times. The V gene is TRBV7-3, the J gene TRBJ2-5; TRBD1 matches 7 bases. CDR3 length: 13 residues. Trimming took 3 bases from V and 5 from J; bases not matched to a gene: 3. Germline CDR1 and CDR2: SGHTA and FQGTGA. CDR3 protein: CASSFQGEETQYF. The CDR3, as DNA: TGTGCCAGCAGCTTTCAGGGGGAGGAGACCCAGTACTTC. Together with reference TRBV7-3 and TRBJ2-5, the CDR3 gives the full variable domain: GAGVSQTPSNKVTEKGKYVELRCDPISGHTALYWYRQSLGQGPEFLIYFQGTGAADDSGLPNDRFFAVRPEGSVSTLKIQRTERGDSAVYLCASSFQGEETQYFGPGTRLLVL.

This chain links TRBV9 with TRBJ2-1; D gene unclear. Trimming pared 4 bases from V and 6 bases from J, leaving 8 bases between. In germline, CDR1 is SGDLS, CDR2 YYNGEE. The CDR3 spans 12 residues. CDR3 sequence: CASSLSSNEQFF. The CDR3 nucleotides are TGTGCCAGCAGCCTAAGTAGCAATGAGCAGTTCTTC.

V and J are TRBV27 and TRBJ2-5; TRBD1 might be the D (6 bases). With 1 base removed from V and 4 bases from J, the gap between germline ends came to 10 bases. CDR1 and CDR2 from the germline V gene are MNHEY and SMNVEV (reference sequence). The CDR3 totals 14 residues. Here the CDR3 DNA reads TGTGCCAGCAGTTTATTAGGGGGTGGAGAGACCCAGTACTTC. It codes for CASSLLGGGETQYF.

This clone has a handful of counts. The chain carries TRBV6-5 and TRBJ1-1; the match to TRBD1 covers 12 bases. Germline CDR1 reads MNHEY; CDR2 reads SVGAGI. This CDR3 contains 14 residues. V gave up 6 bases and J gave up 12 bases; unmatched junction bases: 11. The DNA of the CDR3 is TGTGCCAGCAGCCGAGCCGGGACAGGGGGCAAAACTTTCTTT. Amino acid sequence: CASSRAGTGGKTFF.

This rearrangement joins TRBV23-1 to TRBJ2-1; tentative D call: TRBD2 (5 bases). TRBV23-1 is placed among ORFs of uncertain function. This CDR3 contains 15 residues. Between the trimmed V and J ends, which lost 4 bases and 9 bases, there was a span of 19 bases. DNA of the CDR3: TGCGCCAGCAGTCTCAGGCAGATTAAACGGGGTGAGCAGTTCTTC. Protein product: CASSLRQIKRGEQFF.

The V gene is TRBV2, the J gene TRBJ2-2; D might be TRBD1 (6 bases). Germline CDR1 and CDR2: SNHLY and FYNNEI. This CDR3 contains 12 residues. Trimming removed 7 bases at V and 3 bases at J, with 6 bases between. The CDR3 sequence: CASTGDTGELFF. CDR3 in DNA: TGTGCCAGCACAGGGGACACCGGGGAGCTGTTTTTT.

This clone was observed a handful of times. The V call is TRBV25-1, the J call TRBJ2-3; D call uncertain. Germline CDR1 reads MGHDK; CDR2 reads SYGVNS. Trimming took 1 base from V and 2 from J, leaving 10 bases between them. CDR3 size: 15 residues. The CDR3 DNA reads TGTGCCAGCAGTGAATTTGCCAGGAACACAGATACGCAGTATTTT. Protein product: CASSEFARNTDTQYF.

This clone was counted a few times. This chain uses TRBV28 with TRBJ2-5, with TRBD2 matching over 7 bases. From germline, CDR1 is MDHEN and CDR2 SYDVKM. This CDR3 is 16 amino acids long. With 0 bases clipped from V and 1 base from J, the junction kept 5 bases outside the gene matches. The CDR3 spells CASSLWSPGGQETQYF. The CDR3 bases are TGTGCCAGCAGTTTATGGTCCCCGGGGGGCCAAGAGACCCAGTACTTC.

The chain is built from TRBV4-2 and TRBJ2-1; 8 positions agree with TRBD2. This CDR3 is 13 amino acids long. After removal of 0 bases from V and 16 bases from J, the junction contained 8 bases not matched to a gene. Germline values: CDR1 LGHNA, CDR2 YNFKEQ. The CDR3 bases are TGTGCCAGCAGCCAAGATAGCGGGACGGGTCTATTCTTC. Amino acids: CASSQDSGTGLFF.

This clone was seen more than once but under ten times. The chain uses TRBV28 and TRBJ2-2, with 8 positions matching TRBD1. The CDR3 consists of 17 residues. The J segment lost 8 bases and the V segment lost 1 base, leaving 12 bases of the junction unmatched. Germline loops: CDR1 MDHEN, CDR2 SYDVKM. The CDR3 DNA is TGTGCCAGCAGTTTATTGGTCACAGGGGGAAGGTCGGGGGAGCTGTTTTTT. The encoded protein is CASSLLVTGGRSGELFF.

This chain joins TRBV19 and TRBJ2-2; D gene uncertain. V was clipped by 5 bases and J by 0 bases, with 13 bases between them. The length of the CDR3 is 16 residues. The germline V gene has CDR1 LNHDA and CDR2 SQIVND (reference sequence). The CDR3 region has the DNA TGTGCCAGTAGTCCCCGTGGCCTGGCGAACACCGGGGAGCTGTTTTTT. It codes for CASSPRGLANTGELFF.

The gene calls are TRBV4-1 and TRBJ2-1; D is possibly TRBD2 (5 bases). Germline V CDR1 and CDR2: MGHRA, YSYEKL. The V end lost 0 bases, the J end lost 0 bases, and 9 bases lay between the germline ends. The CDR3 sequence is 16 residues long. CDR3 in amino acids: CASSQEEAASYNEQFF. CDR3 bases: TGCGCCAGCAGCCAAGAGGAGGCAGCCTCCTACAATGAGCAGTTCTTC.

This clone appeared a few times. The rearrangement joins TRBV19 to TRBJ1-5, with D possibly TRBD1 on 6 matching bases. V lost 4 bases and J 2 bases, leaving 12 bases between the germline ends. The CDR3 runs 15 residues. Germline V gene sequence: CDR1 LNHDA, CDR2 SQIVND (reference sequence). The CDR3 DNA follows: TGTGCCAGTAGTAGAGAGGGGGAGGGCAATCAGCCCCAGCATTTT. It specifies CASSREGEGNQPQHF.

The chain is built from TRBV6-1 and TRBJ2-2; D may be TRBD2 (5 bases). The CDR3 has 14 residues. V was trimmed by 7 bases and J by 4 bases, leaving 13 bases between them. Germline CDR1 reads MNHNS; CDR2 reads SASEGT. CDR3 nucleotide sequence: TGTGCCAGCATCGGCCCGGCGGGCACCGGGGAGCTGTTTTTT. Its protein is CASIGPAGTGELFF.

V and J are TRBV5-1 and TRBJ2-3; TRBD1 might be the D (6 bases). From germline, CDR1 is SGHRS and CDR2 YFSETQ. CDR3 length: 21 amino acids. CDR3 nucleotide sequence: TGCACGACAGCAGCTTCAAAGGGGGTTCCCCAGGGGAAAACTAGCACAGATACGCAGTATTTT. This codes for CTTAASKGVPQGKTSTDTQYF.

V usage is TRBV4-1 and J usage is TRBJ1-2, with D unclear. The CDR3 totals 12 residues. V shed 6 bases and J shed 0 bases, with 5 bases lying between them. Germline values: CDR1 MGHRA, CDR2 YSYEKL. The CDR3 region has the DNA TGCGCCAGCAGTGGCACTAACTATGGCTACACCTTC. Protein sequence: CASSGTNYGYTF.

The rearrangement links TRBV6-5 to TRBJ1-5, with D tentatively TRBD1 (5 bases). With 5 bases removed from V and 1 base from J, the gap between germline ends came to 6 bases. Per the germline V gene, CDR1 is MNHEY and CDR2 is SVGAGI. CDR3 length: 13 residues. CDR3 in DNA: TGTGCCAGCAGTGACAGCAGCAATCAGCCCCAGCATTTT. Its protein is CASSDSSNQPQHF.

As DNA, the CDR3 is TGTGCCAGCAGAGAGCGGGGGCACTACGAGCAGTACTTC. Amino acid sequence: CASRERGHYEQYF. The V call is TRBV2, the J call TRBJ2-7; 8 positions match TRBD2. The CDR3 has 13 amino acids. CDR1 and CDR2 (germline): SNHLY, FYNNEI. V lost 6 bases, J lost 3 bases, and 4 bases stayed unmatched.

The V call is TRBV7-9, the J call TRBJ2-7; TRBD1 agrees at 7 bases. CDR3 length equals 14 residues. Germline V gives CDR1 SEHNR, CDR2 FQNEAQ (reference sequence). The V gene end was trimmed by 1 base and the J gene end by 6 bases; junction bases not matched to a gene: 6. For the CDR3, the DNA is TGTGCCAGCAGCTTAGGTGGCAGGGGGTTCGAGCAGTACTTC. It encodes CASSLGGRGFEQYF.

In this sample, this clone turned up a few times. The chain employs TRBV4-2 and TRBJ2-5; possibly TRBD1 for D (5 bases). V lost 1 base, J lost 5 bases, and 14 bases lay in between. CDR1 LGHNA and CDR2 YNFKEQ come from the germline V gene. This CDR3 is built from 15 residues. The CDR3 is CASSQARQGDETQYF. The CDR3 region has the DNA TGTGCCAGCAGCCAAGCTCGCCAGGGTGATGAGACCCAGTACTTC.

This rearrangement joins TRBV12-5 to TRBJ2-5, with D perhaps TRBD2 (6 bases). Germline values: CDR1 LGHNT, CDR2 FRNRAP. This CDR3 has 15 amino acids. The V gene lost 6 bases and the J gene lost 5 bases, with 19 bases spanning the gap. CDR3 nucleotide sequence: TGTGCTAGTGGCCTTGAGACGAAAGGGAGGGAGACCCAGTACTTC. It specifies CASGLETKGRETQYF. Full variable domain (outside the CDR3, taken from reference TRBV12-5 and TRBJ2-5): DARVTQTPRHKVTEMGQEVTMRCQPILGHNTVFWYRQTMMQGLELLAYFRNRAPLDDSGMPKDRFSAEMPDATLATLKIQPSEPRDSAVYFCASGLETKGRETQYFGPGTRLLVL.

The CDR3 is CSVEQGQFNEQFF. Here the CDR3 DNA reads TGCAGCGTTGAACAGGGTCAATTTAATGAGCAGTTCTTC. The chain recombines TRBV29-1 with TRBJ2-1; D possibly corresponds to TRBD1 (5 bases). The CDR3 is 13 amino acids. V shed 2 bases and J shed 7 bases, with 12 bases lying between them. Germline V lookup: CDR1 SQVTM, CDR2 ANQGSEA.

This clone was seen a few times. The chain has TRBV7-9 and TRBJ1-5, with D possibly being TRBD1 (6 bases). Looked up from germline, CDR1 is SEHNR and CDR2 is FQNEAQ (reference sequence). This CDR3 spans 16 amino acids. V lost 1 base and J 1 base, leaving 11 bases between the germline ends. Here the CDR3 DNA reads TGTGCCAGCAGCTTAGTATCCAGGGGAAGCAATCAGCCCCAGCATTTT. It specifies CASSLVSRGSNQPQHF. Full variable domain (rest looked up from reference TRBV7-9 and TRBJ1-5): DTGVSQNPRHKITKRGQNVTFRCDPISEHNRLYWYRQTLGQGPEFLTYFQNEAQLEKSRLLSDRFSAERPKGSFSTLEIQRTEQGDSAMYLCASSLVSRGSNQPQHFGDGTRLSIL.

This clone has just a few counts. This chain connects TRBV15 to TRBJ2-7, with D tentatively TRBD1 (5 bases). V was clipped by 2 bases and J by 0 bases, with 11 bases between them. CDR1 is LNHNV and CDR2 is YYDKDF in the germline V gene (reference sequence). The CDR3 sequence is 15 residues long. The CDR3 here is CATSRQGHSSYEQYF. The CDR3 nucleotides are TGTGCCACCAGCAGACAAGGACATAGCTCCTACGAGCAGTACTTC.

This clone was observed a handful of times. This sequence joins TRBV29-1 and TRBJ2-7, with 10 bases identical to TRBD2. J was trimmed by 4 bases and V by 1 base; bases with no gene match: 7. The germline CDR1 and CDR2 sequences are SQVTM and ANQGSEA. The CDR3 covers 15 residues. Here the CDR3 reads CSVEGLAGVVYEQYF. Written as DNA, the CDR3 is TGCAGCGTTGAAGGTCTAGCGGGAGTCGTGTACGAGCAGTACTTC.

The rearrangement uses TRBV6-1 and TRBJ1-5; 8 bases match TRBD1. Looked up from germline, CDR1 is MNHNS and CDR2 is SASEGT. This CDR3 spans 15 amino acids. Losses at the gene ends were 2 bases for V and 5 bases for J; bases not matched to a gene: 5. This CDR3 reads CASSEMQGAYQPQHF. The CDR3 nucleotides read TGTGCCAGCAGTGAAATGCAGGGGGCTTATCAGCCCCAGCATTTT.

This clone was detected only a few times. The J gene is TRBJ1-3, the V gene TRBV10-3; no reliable D call. This CDR3 is 14 amino acids long. Trimming left V 2 bases short and J 0 bases short, with 5 bases between. The germline CDR1 and CDR2 sequences are ENHRY and SYGVKD. CDR3 region: CAISEIGSGNTIYF. CDR3 nucleotide sequence: TGTGCCATCAGTGAGATCGGCTCTGGAAACACCATATATTTT.

This clone was found a few times. CDR3: CASSPHDRGRNYGYTF. The CDR3 DNA reads as TGTGCCAGCAGCCCACATGACAGGGGGAGAAACTATGGCTACACCTTC. V gene TRBV28 combines with J gene TRBJ1-2; 9 bases align to TRBD1. V was clipped by 6 bases and J by 2 bases; unmatched bases: 10. Germline values: CDR1 MDHEN, CDR2 SYDVKM. This CDR3 is built from 16 residues.

The chain is built from TRBV7-3 and TRBJ1-2, with 8 nucleotides matching TRBD1. The CDR3 runs 15 residues. J was trimmed by 2 bases and V by 6 bases; bases with no gene match: 8. Germline V gene data show CDR1 as SGHTA and CDR2 as FQGTGA. The CDR3 DNA is TGTGCCAGCAGACCGGCAGGGGGCCTGAACTATGGCTACACCTTC. Residues: CASRPAGGLNYGYTF.

This chain joins TRBV18 and TRBJ2-4; 13 nucleotides agree with TRBD2. The germline V gene has CDR1 KGHSH and CDR2 LQKENI. The V segment lost 6 bases and the J segment 2 bases; nucleotides outside the gene matches: 4. The length of the CDR3 is 16 residues. The CDR3 DNA reads TGTGCCAGCTCCCCGACTAGCGGGAGGACCAAAAACATTCAGTACTTC. Translating it yields CASSPTSGRTKNIQYF.

This clone was picked up a small number of times. J is TRBJ1-2 and V is TRBV28, with TRBD1 as a possible D gene (6 bases). The germline V gene encodes CDR1 MDHEN and CDR2 SYDVKM. The CDR3 sequence is 14 residues long. The V gene lost 6 bases and the J gene lost 3 bases, with 14 bases spanning the gap. CDR3 protein: CASSPQGYYYGYTF. In DNA, the CDR3 is TGTGCCAGCAGCCCTCAGGGGTACTACTATGGCTACACCTTC.